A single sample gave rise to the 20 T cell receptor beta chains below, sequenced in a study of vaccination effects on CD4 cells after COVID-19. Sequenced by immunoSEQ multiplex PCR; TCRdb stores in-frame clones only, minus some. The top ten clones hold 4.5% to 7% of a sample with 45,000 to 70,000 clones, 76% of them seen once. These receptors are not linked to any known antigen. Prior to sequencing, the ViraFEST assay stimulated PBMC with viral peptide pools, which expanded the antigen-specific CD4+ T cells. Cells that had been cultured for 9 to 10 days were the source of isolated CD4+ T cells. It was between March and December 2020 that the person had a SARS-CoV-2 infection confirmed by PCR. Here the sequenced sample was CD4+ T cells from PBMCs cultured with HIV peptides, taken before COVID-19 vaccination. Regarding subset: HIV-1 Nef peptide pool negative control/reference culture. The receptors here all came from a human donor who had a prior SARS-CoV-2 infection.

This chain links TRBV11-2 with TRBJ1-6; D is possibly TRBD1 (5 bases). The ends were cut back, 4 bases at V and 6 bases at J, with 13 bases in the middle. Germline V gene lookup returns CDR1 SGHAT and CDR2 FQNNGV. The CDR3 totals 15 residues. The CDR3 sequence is CASSSQGPSNSPLHF. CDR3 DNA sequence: TGTGCCAGCAGCTCCCAGGGTCCGAGTAATTCACCCCTCCACTTT.

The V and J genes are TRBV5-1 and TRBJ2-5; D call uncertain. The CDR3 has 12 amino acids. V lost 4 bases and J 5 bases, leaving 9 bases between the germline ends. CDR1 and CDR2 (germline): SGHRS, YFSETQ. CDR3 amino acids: CASSPNRETQYF. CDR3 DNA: TGCGCCAGCAGCCCAAATAGGGAGACCCAGTACTTC.

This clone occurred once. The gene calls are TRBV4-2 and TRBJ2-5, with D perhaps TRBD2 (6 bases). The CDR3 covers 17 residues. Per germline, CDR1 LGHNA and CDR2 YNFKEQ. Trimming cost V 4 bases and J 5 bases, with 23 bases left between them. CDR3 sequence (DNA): TGTGCCAGCAGCCTTGCCCTGGGGGTAGCGGTAGAGGAGACCCAGTACTTC. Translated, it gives CASSLALGVAVEETQYF.

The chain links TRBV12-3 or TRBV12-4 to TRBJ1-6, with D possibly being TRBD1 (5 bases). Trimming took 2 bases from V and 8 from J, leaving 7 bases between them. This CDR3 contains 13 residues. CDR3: CASSLSGYSPLHF. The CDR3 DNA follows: TGTGCCAGCAGTTTATCAGGGTATTCACCCCTCCACTTT.

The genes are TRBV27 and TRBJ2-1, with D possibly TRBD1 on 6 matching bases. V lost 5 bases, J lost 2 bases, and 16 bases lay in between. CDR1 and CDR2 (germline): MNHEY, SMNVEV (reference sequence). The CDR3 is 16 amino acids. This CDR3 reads CASSAVTGIAYNEQFF. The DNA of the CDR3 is TGTGCCAGCAGTGCAGTAACAGGGATCGCCTACAATGAGCAGTTCTTC.

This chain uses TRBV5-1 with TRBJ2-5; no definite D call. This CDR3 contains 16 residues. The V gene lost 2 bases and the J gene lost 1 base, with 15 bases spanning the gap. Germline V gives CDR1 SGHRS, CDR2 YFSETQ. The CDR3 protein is CASSFLGSMAQETQYF. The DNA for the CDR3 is TGCGCCAGCAGCTTTTTAGGGTCTATGGCCCAAGAGACCCAGTACTTC.

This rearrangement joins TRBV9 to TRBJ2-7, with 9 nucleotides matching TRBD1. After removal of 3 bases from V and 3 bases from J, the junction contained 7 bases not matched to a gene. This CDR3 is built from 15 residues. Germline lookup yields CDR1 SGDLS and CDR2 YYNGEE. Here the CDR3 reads CASSGGTGTYYEQYF. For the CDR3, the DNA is TGTGCCAGCAGCGGGGGGACAGGGACATACTACGAGCAGTACTTC.

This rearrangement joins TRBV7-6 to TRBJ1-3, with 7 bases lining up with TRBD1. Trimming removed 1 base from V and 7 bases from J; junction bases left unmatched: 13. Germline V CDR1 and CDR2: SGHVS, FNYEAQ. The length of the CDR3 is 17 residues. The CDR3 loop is CASSLGGGREAGNTIYF. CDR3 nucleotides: TGTGCCAGCAGCTTAGGAGGGGGCCGGGAAGCGGGGAACACCATATATTTT.

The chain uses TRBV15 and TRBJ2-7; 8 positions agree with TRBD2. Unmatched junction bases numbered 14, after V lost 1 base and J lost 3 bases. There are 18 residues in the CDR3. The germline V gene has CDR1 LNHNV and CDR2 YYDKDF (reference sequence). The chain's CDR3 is CATSRGLGGGGRDYEQYF. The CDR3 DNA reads TGTGCCACCAGCAGAGGGCTGGGTGGCGGGGGGAGAGACTACGAGCAGTACTTC.

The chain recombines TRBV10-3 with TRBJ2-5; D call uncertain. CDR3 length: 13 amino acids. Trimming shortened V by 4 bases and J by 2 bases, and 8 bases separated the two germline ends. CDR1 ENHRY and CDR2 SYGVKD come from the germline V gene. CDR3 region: CAISGTAQETQYF. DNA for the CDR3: TGTGCCATCAGTGGTACAGCACAAGAGACCCAGTACTTC.

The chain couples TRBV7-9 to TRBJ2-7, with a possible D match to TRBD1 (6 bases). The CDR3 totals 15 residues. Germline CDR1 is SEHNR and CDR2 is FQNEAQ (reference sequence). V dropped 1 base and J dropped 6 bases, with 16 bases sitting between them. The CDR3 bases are TGTGCCAGCAGCTTAGGGACCCAGGGGTTAGGCGAGCAGTACTTC. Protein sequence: CASSLGTQGLGEQYF.

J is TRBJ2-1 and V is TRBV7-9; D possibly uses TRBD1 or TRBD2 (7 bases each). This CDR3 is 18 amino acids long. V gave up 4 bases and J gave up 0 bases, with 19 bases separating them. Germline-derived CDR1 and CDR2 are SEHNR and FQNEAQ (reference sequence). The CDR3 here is CASSSIPGGESSYNEQFF. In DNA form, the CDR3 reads TGTGCCAGCAGCTCAATCCCAGGGGGGGAGAGCTCCTACAATGAGCAGTTCTTC.

CDR3 loop: CASSSVPAARHDEQFF. CDR3 bases: TGTGCCAGCTCCTCCGTTCCGGCGGCCCGACATGATGAGCAGTTCTTC. The chain recombines TRBV18 with TRBJ2-1; D gene ambiguous. Trimming pared 6 bases from V and 8 bases from J, leaving 23 bases between. Germline V gives CDR1 KGHSH, CDR2 LQKENI. CDR3 length equals 16 residues.

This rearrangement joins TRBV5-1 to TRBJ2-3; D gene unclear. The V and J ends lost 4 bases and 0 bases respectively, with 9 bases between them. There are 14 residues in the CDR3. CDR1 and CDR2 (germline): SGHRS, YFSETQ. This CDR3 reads CASSTPGSTDTQYF. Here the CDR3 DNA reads TGCGCCAGCAGCACCCCGGGTAGCACAGATACGCAGTATTTT.

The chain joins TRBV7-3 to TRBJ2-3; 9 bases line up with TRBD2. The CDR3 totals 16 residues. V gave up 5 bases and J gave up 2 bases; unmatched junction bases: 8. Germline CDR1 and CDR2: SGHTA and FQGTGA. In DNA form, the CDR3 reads TGTGCCAGCAGCAAATCTAGCGGGGACTACACAGATACGCAGTATTTT. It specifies CASSKSSGDYTDTQYF.

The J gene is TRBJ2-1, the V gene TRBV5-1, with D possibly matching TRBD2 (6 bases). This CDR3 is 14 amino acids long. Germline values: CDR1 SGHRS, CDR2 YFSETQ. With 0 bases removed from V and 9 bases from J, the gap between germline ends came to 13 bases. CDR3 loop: CASSLAGGIFEQFF. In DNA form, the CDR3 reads TGCGCCAGCAGCTTGGCCGGCGGGATTTTTGAGCAGTTCTTC.

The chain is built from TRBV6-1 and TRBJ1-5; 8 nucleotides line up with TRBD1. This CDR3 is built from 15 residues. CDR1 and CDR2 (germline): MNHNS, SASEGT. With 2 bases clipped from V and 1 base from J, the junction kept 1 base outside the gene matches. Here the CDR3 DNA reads TGTGCCAGCAGTGAACGGACAGGGAGCAATCAGCCCCAGCATTTT. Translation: CASSERTGSNQPQHF.

The CDR3 nucleotides read TGCGCCAGCAGCCCCAGGATTGGGAGCACAGATACGCAGTATTTT. It codes for CASSPRIGSTDTQYF. V and J are TRBV4-1 and TRBJ2-3; no reliable D call. This CDR3 has 15 residues. Germline V gives CDR1 MGHRA, CDR2 YSYEKL. V lost 4 bases to trimming and J lost 0 bases, with 11 bases between them.

Written as DNA, the CDR3 is TGCGCCAGCAGTCAGGGGGTACCCCAGAACACTGAAGCTTTCTTT. This sequence encodes CASSQGVPQNTEAFF. The chain joins TRBV23-1 to TRBJ1-1; D is possibly TRBD1 (5 bases). TRBV23-1 is an open reading frame whose function is uncertain. This CDR3 comprises 15 residues. V was shortened by 3 bases and J by 1 base, with 12 bases between the two germline ends.

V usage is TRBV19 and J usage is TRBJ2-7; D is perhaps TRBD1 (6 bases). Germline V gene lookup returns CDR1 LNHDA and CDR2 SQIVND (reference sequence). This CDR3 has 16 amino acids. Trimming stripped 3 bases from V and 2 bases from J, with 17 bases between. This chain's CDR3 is CASSIRPDSAAYEQYF. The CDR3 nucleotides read TGTGCCAGTAGTATCCGTCCGGACAGTGCCGCCTACGAGCAGTACTTC.